Presented here are 25 T cell receptor beta chains from one specimen sequenced in a study of blood T cells in healthy people across ages. Then a second PCR, running roughly 7 to 11 cycles, was carried out with a sample-barcoded 5' primer and a J-beta primer mix. TCRdb re-derived calls from the 5' RACE reads in MiXCR, one entry per CDR3 protein. In the table there are about 620,000 distinct CDR3 sequences, about 50% of which are singletons. Sample: blood. Receptors were obtained from a woman older than 75 in good health.

V is TRBV4-2 and J is TRBJ2-3; 11 nucleotides agree with TRBD1. Germline CDR1 is LGHNA and CDR2 is YNFKEQ. The junction had 7 bases not matched to a gene; V was cut back by 6 bases and J by 5 bases. The CDR3 has 15 amino acids. CDR3 bases: TGTGCCAGCAGGGGGACAGGGGGGATAGGAGATACGCAGTATTTT. Its protein is CASRGTGGIGDTQYF.

Worth noting for this clonotype: Since a much larger clone is just one base distant, this may be a read error. The chain uses TRBV12-3 or TRBV12-4 and TRBJ2-1; 8 bases align to TRBD2. The J call may be incorrect, as the DNA end agrees better with TRBJ2-7. This CDR3 region has 15 residues. CDR3 sequence reads: CATTERESSYNEQYF. DNA for the CDR3: TGTGCCACCACAGAGCGGGAGAGCTCCTACAATGAGCAGTACTTC.

In the case of this clonotype: This clone may be a read error of a much larger clone one base away. This chain links TRBV27 with TRBJ2-3; no clear D gene. The CDR3 is 14 residues long. V was trimmed by 5 bases and J by 0 bases, leaving 9 bases between them. The germline CDR1 and CDR2 sequences are MNHEY and SMNVEV (reference sequence). The CDR3 DNA follows: TGTGCCAGCAGTGTAAAGGGTAGCACAGATACGCAGTATTTT. Translation gives CASSVKGSTDTQYF.

The table lists this clonotype with a few counts. This rearrangement joins TRBV5-1 to TRBJ1-2, with a possible D match to TRBD1 (5 bases). This CDR3 is 14 amino acids long. Deletions cut 9 bases from V and 8 bases from J, with 23 bases between. Germline CDR1 is SGHRS and CDR2 is YFSETQ. CDR3 nucleotide sequence: TGCGCCACCCCACAGGTATACATTCCGGGCGGCTACACCTTC. Protein: CATPQVYIPGGYTF.

The chain employs TRBV10-3 and TRBJ2-5; TRBD2 is a possible D gene (7 bases). This CDR3 is built from 14 residues. CDR1 and CDR2 from the germline V gene are ENHRY and SYGVKD. With 4 bases removed from V and 3 bases from J, the gap between germline ends came to 12 bases. The CDR3 nucleotides are TGTGCCATCAGTGTTGGGGGGGCCGAAGAGACCCAGTACTTC. It yields the protein CAISVGGAEETQYF.

This chain connects TRBV10-3 to TRBJ2-7, with D possibly matching TRBD1 (6 bases). V gave up 10 bases and J gave up 4 bases, with 14 bases separating them. The CDR3 totals 12 residues. Germline V gene data show CDR1 as ENHRY and CDR2 as SYGVKD. The DNA for the CDR3 is TGTGCCACACAGGGTACAGAATACGAGCAGTACTTC. It specifies CATQGTEYEQYF.

This chain links TRBV25-1 with TRBJ2-5, with 7 bases aligning to TRBD1. This CDR3 has 14 residues. Per the germline V gene, CDR1 is MGHDK and CDR2 is SYGVNS. After removal of 2 bases from V and 4 bases from J, the junction contained 4 bases not matched to a gene. This chain's CDR3 is CASSEGAGGETQYF. In DNA form, the CDR3 reads TGTGCCAGCAGTGAAGGGGCAGGGGGAGAGACCCAGTACTTC.

The J gene is TRBJ1-1, the V gene TRBV5-1; possibly TRBD1 for D (5 bases). This CDR3 has 14 amino acids. Trimming removed 0 bases at V and 4 bases at J, with 10 bases between. Germline CDR1 is SGHRS and CDR2 is YFSETQ. The CDR3 DNA is TGCGCCAGCAGCTTGGATGGGGACCTCACTGAAGCTTTCTTT. Translation gives CASSLDGDLTEAFF.

The chain carries TRBV2 and TRBJ2-5, with TRBD1 matching over 10 bases. Trimming cost V 4 bases and J 5 bases; bases outside gene matches: 7. The CDR3 contains 15 residues. The germline CDR1 and CDR2 sequences are SNHLY and FYNNEI. CDR3 nucleotides: TGTGCCAGCAGTGTTGGGACAGGGGCCGGTGAGACCCAGTACTTC. Amino acid sequence: CASSVGTGAGETQYF.

The chain employs TRBV2 and TRBJ2-1; 7 nucleotides align to TRBD2. V shed 5 bases, J shed 1 base, and the junction held 2 bases outside the gene matches. CDR1 is SNHLY, CDR2 FYNNEI, per germline. The CDR3 has 14 amino acids. The CDR3, as DNA: TGTGCCAGCAGTAGACTAGCATCCTACAATGAGCAGTTCTTC. Translation gives CASSRLASYNEQFF.

The V gene is TRBV7-2, the J gene TRBJ2-3; 10 nucleotides line up with TRBD2. This CDR3 is 18 amino acids long. Germline V gene lookup returns CDR1 SGHTA and CDR2 FQGNSA. V shed 5 bases and J 0 bases; nucleotides not matched to a gene: 11. CDR3 sequence: CASSQQRGGPLSTDTQYF. The CDR3 bases are TGTGCCAGCAGCCAACAGCGGGGGGGCCCTCTTAGCACAGATACGCAGTATTTT. Based on the CDR3 plus reference TRBV7-2 and TRBJ2-3, the full variable domain is GAGVSQSPSNKVTEKGKDVELRCDPISGHTALYWYRQSLGQGLEFLIYFQGNSAPDKSGLPSDRFSAERTGGSVSTLTIQRTQQEDSAVYLCASSQQRGGPLSTDTQYFGPGTRLTVL.

The chain joins TRBV20-1 to TRBJ2-3; TRBD2 agrees at 9 bases. Germline V CDR1 and CDR2: DFQATT, SNEGSKA (reference sequence). The ends lost 2 bases at V and 9 bases at J; junction bases unmatched: 6. The CDR3 totals 13 residues. The CDR3 sequence is CSARNLAGTTQYF. As DNA, the CDR3 is TGCAGTGCTAGAAACCTAGCGGGGACCACGCAGTATTTT.

As to this clonotype: A much larger clone lies a single base off, so this may be a read error. V gene TRBV2 combines with J gene TRBJ2-1; TRBD2 aligns across 8 bases. Germline loops: CDR1 SNHLY, CDR2 FYNNEI. The CDR3 is made up of 13 amino acids. After removal of 11 bases from V and 4 bases from J, the junction contained 7 bases not matched to a gene. CDR3 residues: CAGVLAEYNEQFF. The CDR3 coding sequence is TGTGCCGGAGTACTAGCGGAATACAATGAGCAGTTCTTC. The full variable domain, completed using reference TRBV2 and TRBJ2-1, is EPEVTQTPSHQVTQMGQEVILRCVPISNHLYFYWYRQILGQKVEFLVSFYNNEISEKSEIFDDQFSVERPDGSNFTLKIRSTKLEDSAMYFCAGVLAEYNEQFFGPGTRLTVL.

This clonotype appeared a few times. The genes are TRBV12-3 or TRBV12-4 and TRBJ1-2; D call uncertain. The CDR3 loop spans 15 amino acids. V was trimmed by 6 bases and J by 8 bases, leaving 22 bases between them. CDR3 DNA sequence: TGTGCCAGCAGCCGAACCGGGCGCAAACCGGGCGGCTACACCTTC. This sequence encodes CASSRTGRKPGGYTF.

This clonotype has at least ten counts. The J gene is TRBJ2-7, the V gene TRBV2; possible D gene TRBD1, 6 bases. There are 12 residues in the CDR3. Trimming pared 9 bases from V and 2 bases from J, leaving 11 bases between. Germline V gene sequence: CDR1 SNHLY, CDR2 FYNNEI. CDR3: CASRTGPYEQYF. In nucleotides, the CDR3 is TGTGCCAGTCGTACAGGGCCCTACGAGCAGTACTTC.

This clonotype was seen many times. The V gene is TRBV3-1, the J gene TRBJ2-7; D is uncertain. CDR1 and CDR2 (germline): LGHDT, YNNKEL (reference sequence). The length of the CDR3 is 15 residues. With 2 bases removed from V and 3 bases from J, the gap between germline ends came to 14 bases. This CDR3 is CASSQLPGQNYEQYF. The CDR3 DNA reads TGTGCCAGCAGCCAACTCCCAGGTCAGAACTACGAGCAGTACTTC.

This chain uses TRBV5-1 with TRBJ1-4; D might be TRBD1 (6 bases). In germline, CDR1 is SGHRS, CDR2 YFSETQ. V was cut by 1 base and J by 6 bases, with 19 bases left in between. There are 17 residues in the CDR3. CDR3 residues: CASSLWGAGEGDEKLFF. DNA of the CDR3: TGCGCCAGCAGCTTGTGGGGGGCGGGAGAAGGAGATGAAAAACTGTTTTTT.

This clonotype has at least ten counts. The junction and the germline gene differ at one end; a read error may be behind it. The chain couples TRBV3-1 to TRBJ2-1; D is uncertain. The CDR3 contains 15 residues. The germline V gene encodes CDR1 LGHDT and CDR2 YNNKEL (reference sequence). DNA for the CDR3: TGTGCCAGCAGCCCCGGATTCTCTCCCTACGATGAGCAGTTCTTC. It is translated as CASSPGFSPYDEQFF.

A word on this clonotype: The germline gene is not matched at one end of the junction; a read error may be the cause. The rearrangement joins TRBV20-1 to TRBJ2-3, with TRBD2 as a possible D gene (5 bases). Germline V gene data show CDR1 as DFQATT and CDR2 as SNEGSKA (reference sequence). The CDR3 sequence is 12 residues long. The DNA of the CDR3 is TGCGGTGCTAGAGGGTCGGGCTTTACGCAGTATTTT. Amino acid sequence: CGARGSGFTQYF.

The CDR3 DNA reads TGTGCCAGCAGCTTGGAGGACAGACCCTCTGGGGCCAACGTCCTGACTTTC. Protein product: CASSLEDRPSGANVLTF. V gene TRBV7-8 combines with J gene TRBJ2-6, with a possible D match to TRBD1 (6 bases). Germline assignment: CDR1 SGHVS and CDR2 FQNEAQ. V gave up 3 bases and J gave up 0 bases, with 12 bases separating them. This CDR3 has 17 amino acids.

This chain joins TRBV29-1 and TRBJ2-7; 7 bases fit TRBD1. This CDR3 comprises 14 residues. From germline, CDR1 is SQVTM and CDR2 ANQGSEA. V gave up 1 base and J gave up 0 bases; unmatched junction bases: 3. The CDR3 spells CSVEGTGSSYEQYF. The CDR3 nucleotides read TGCAGCGTTGAAGGGACAGGTTCCTCCTACGAGCAGTACTTC.

With regard to this clonotype: This sequence may be a read error, since a much larger clone differs from it by one base. V is TRBV5-1 and J is TRBJ2-7; 7 bases agree with TRBD1. Germline V lookup: CDR1 SGHRS, CDR2 YFSETQ. Trimming took 7 bases from V and 7 from J; bases not matched to a gene: 20. The CDR3 totals 16 residues. The CDR3 DNA reads TGCGCCAGCGTATCGGGGACCGGGACAGTCTACAATGAGCAGTACTTC. It is translated as CASVSGTGTVYNEQYF.

The rearrangement joins TRBV28 to TRBJ2-7; 8 nucleotides match TRBD1. CDR3 length: 14 residues. The trim removed 5 bases at V and 2 bases at J, leaving 5 bases unmatched. Germline assignment: CDR1 MDHEN and CDR2 SYDVKM. The CDR3 protein is CASSALGQAYEQYF. In DNA, the CDR3 is TGTGCCAGCAGTGCCCTGGGACAGGCCTACGAGCAGTACTTC.

This clonotype was counted many times. V usage is TRBV5-1 and J usage is TRBJ2-1; tentatively, D is TRBD1 or TRBD2 (6 bases each). This CDR3 is built from 16 residues. V shed 0 bases and J shed 7 bases, with 17 bases lying between them. Germline V lookup: CDR1 SGHRS, CDR2 YFSETQ. CDR3 DNA sequence: TGCGCCAGCAGCTTGGATGGGGGGCACATTACAAATGAGCAGTTCTTC. Residues: CASSLDGGHITNEQFF.

This clonotype was found a few times. The chain uses TRBV3-1 and TRBJ1-1, with D uncertain. The CDR3 is 16 residues long. Germline CDR1 reads LGHDT; CDR2 reads YNNKEL (reference sequence). Trimming removed 1 base at V and 6 bases at J, with 18 bases between. The CDR3: CASSQGAPISLAEAFF. The CDR3 region has the DNA TGTGCCAGCAGCCAAGGGGCCCCAATTAGCCTCGCTGAAGCTTTCTTT.